This T cell receptor (beta chain) was profiled in a study of response to subunit inactivated influenza vaccine (dated by TCRdb to the late 2010s). About the study as a whole: Deep quantitative T cell receptor repertoire profiling was used in the study to track responses to a trivalent subunit inactivated influenza vaccine.

Receptor libraries were prepared by RT-PCR. Instrument on record: Illumina HiSeq 2500. The raw public data were reprocessed by TCRdb itself: fastp quality trimming at Q25, MiXCR clonotype calling, in-frame beta chains only. Merged by CDR3 protein, the rows form single entries marked with the most common genes and DNA. The sample table records about 540,000 distinct CDR3 sequences; around a quarter of these occur just once. 2.5% to 3% of the sample is in the top ten clones. Overall results and qualifications from the work: The authors proposed that each seasonal influenza vaccination may bring in only a limited number of new T cells.

This clonotype was recorded a few times. Its antigen specificity is not known. No base quality information exists; no much larger clone differs at one position. From a lookup of the germline V gene (reference sequence), CDR1 and CDR2 are MNHEY and SMNVEV. Unmatched junction bases come to 10, with V trimmed by 2 bases and J by 9 bases. The CDR3 sequence holds 16 residues, the cysteine and phenylalanine included. Solely the CDR3 DNA is kept, with 48 bases framed from the first base. These same records also appear under a second study, on T cells expressing NK-cell markers. The second source states: TCR beta cDNA libraries were prepared using 5'RACE template switching, which introduced a universal primer site and unique molecular identifiers. Three sorted T-cell subsets (CD3+CD56+NKG2C+, CD3+CD56+NKG2C- and CD3+CD56-NKG2C+) from several donors had their TCR beta-chain repertoires profiled. Among the eight sequenced donors, only one was HCMV-seronegative, while the other seven were HCMV-seropositive. In several experiments an anti-gammadeltaTCR antibody was added to restrict sorting to alphabetaTCR-expressing T cells. In over 5 donors, the dominant CD3+CD56+NKG2C+ clonotypes were among the top 10 CD8+ clonotypes and accounted for about 1.0-7.5% of CD8+ T cells. Those dominant clonotypes were again the most abundant among CD3+CD56-NKG2C+ cells in a handful of donors, at roughly 25-60.1%. It remained unclear whether the expanded NKG2C-expressing T cell clones were specific for HCMV antigens. The eight sequenced donors were randomly selected healthy volunteers, three men and five women. A commercial ELISA kit detecting HCMV-specific IgG in serum was used to determine HCMV serostatus. Peripheral blood mononuclear cells were isolated from blood by Ficoll density gradient centrifugation. Magnetic immunoseparation with Miltenyi isolation kits was used to isolate CD4+ and CD8+ T cells from PBMC. cDNA synthesis was primed from the TCR beta constant segment and was followed by two successive PCR amplification steps. The libraries were sequenced on Illumina HiSeq 2000/2500, MiSeq or NextSeq, producing 2 x 150 bp reads. MIGEC was used to demultiplex reads and group the reads by UMI, and MiTCR was used to assemble and quantify clonotypes. To exclude erroneous sequences, only TCR cDNA sequences supported by at least two reads were retained. The tcR package was used for downstream repertoire analysis, with clonotypes matched between fractions based on CDR3 nucleotide sequence plus V segment. VDJmatch was used to annotate antigen specificity against VDJdb, with one amino acid substitution in CDR3 allowed.

Rearrangement joined TRBV27 to TRBJ2-2; 9 bases in the junction line up with TRBD1. The TCR sequence derives from a man aged 50-60 years who received an inactivated influenza vaccine. Donor details come from another sample of the same person, matched by shared clones. Sequenced material: CD4+ T cells sorted from PBMCs, taken 11 to 12 days after vaccination. The CDR3 protein is CASSLRWTGVVRELFF. Here is the DNA: TGTGCCAGCAGTTTACGGTGGACAGGGGTGGTCAGGGAGCTGTTTTTT.